The sequence of this T cell receptor (beta chain) was determined in a study of T cell repertoires in cytomegalovirus infection. This CDR3 is built from 13 residues. Looked up from germline, CDR1 is SEHNR and CDR2 is FQNEAQ (reference sequence). The V gene lost 0 bases and the J gene lost 6 bases, with 8 bases spanning the gap. Each CDR3 protein is one row after TCRdb ran MiXCR on the reads. This table has a few hundred thousand distinct CDR3 sequences, roughly 28% appearing once. Only a few counts were recorded for this clonotype. Its antigen is not identified. Study conclusions and caveats: In two of eight donors, the top clonotype was HLA-C-restricted CMV-specific.

Source: cultured PBMCs, taken from culture after CMV antigen stimulation. This chain joins TRBV7-9 and TRBJ1-1; D unclear. The receptor comes from a human donor in good health (CMV status not recorded). Some clones in this sample may be carry-over from other donors' samples. The CDR3 DNA reads TGTGCCAGCAGCTTAGCGACGGCCGCTGAAGCTTTCTTT. Translating it yields CASSLATAAEAFF.